A selection of T cell receptor beta chains follows, all from one sample in a study of T cell changes during pregnancy in multiple sclerosis. Generated by immunoSEQ multiplex PCR, the TCRdb table keeps only in-frame clones and is missing some. The data show 40,000 to 45,000 clones, approximately 90% seen once. The source material was CD4+ T cells from peripheral blood mononuclear cells, sampled after pregnancy. These receptor sequences come from a female donor with multiple sclerosis, enrolled in a pregnancy study. CDR3s include the opening cysteine and the closing phenylalanine or tryptophan. Each record gives: J gene, V gene, clone size, D gene, CDR3 length, CDR3 protein, CDR3 DNA. A D gene is named only where the DNA matches it firmly. A clone size is listed for some rows: how often the clone was seen (once, few, many), or a class if it is expanded.

J: TRBJ2-1
V: TRBV4-2
size: NA
D: TRBD2
length: 15
CDR3: CASSRSSGGYNEQFF
DNA: TGTGCCAGCAGCCGCTCTAGCGGGGGATACAATGAGCAGTTCTTC

J: TRBJ2-5
V: TRBV25-1
size: NA
D: TRBD2
length: 14
CDR3: CASSEGGGTETQYF
DNA: TGTGCCAGCAGTGAAGGGGGGGGAACAGAGACCCAGTACTTC

J: TRBJ2-3
V: TRBV9
size: NA
D: TRBD2
length: 15
CDR3: CASSVAGGSTDTQYF
DNA: TGTGCCAGCAGCGTAGCGGGGGGGTCAACAGATACGCAGTATTTT

J: TRBJ1-2
V: TRBV2
size: NA
D: TRBD1
length: 15
CDR3: CASSARTGANYGYTF
DNA: TGTGCCAGCAGTGCCCGGACAGGGGCTAACTATGGCTACACCTTC

J: TRBJ1-2
V: TRBV18
size: NA
D: NA
length: 15
CDR3: CASSTTRTGDYGYTF
DNA: TGTGCCAGCTCTACCACCAGGACGGGGGACTATGGCTACACCTTC

J: TRBJ2-3
V: TRBV19
size: NA
D: TRBD2
length: 12
CDR3: CASQAGLDTQYF
DNA: TGTGCCAGCCAAGCGGGGTTGGATACGCAGTATTTT

J: TRBJ1-1
V: TRBV11-2
size: once
D: NA
length: 14
CDR3: CASSSDGVGTEAFF
DNA: TGTGCCAGCAGCTCCGACGGGGTAGGCACTGAAGCTTTCTTT

J: TRBJ1-4
V: TRBV5-1
size: few
D: NA
length: 16
CDR3: CASSQSAGGRGEKLFF
DNA: TGCGCCAGCAGCCAATCGGCGGGGGGCAGGGGTGAAAAACTGTTTTTT

J: TRBJ2-7
V: TRBV28
size: NA
D: TRBD1
length: 14
CDR3: CASSFWDRDNEQYF
DNA: TGTGCCAGCAGTTTTTGGGACAGGGACAACGAGCAGTACTTC

J: TRBJ1-1
V: TRBV18
size: NA
D: NA
length: 13
CDR3: CASSSGQNTEAFF
DNA: TGTGCCAGCTCATCGGGACAGAACACTGAAGCTTTCTTT

J: TRBJ2-2
V: TRBV5-6
size: NA
D: NA
length: 13
CDR3: CASSARRGGELFF
DNA: TGTGCCAGCAGCGCGCGAAGGGGCGGGGAGCTGTTTTTT

J: TRBJ1-4
V: TRBV28
size: NA
D: NA
length: 14
CDR3: CASSSGATNEKLFF
DNA: TGTGCCAGCAGCTCAGGGGCAACTAATGAAAAACTGTTTTTT

J: TRBJ1-2
V: TRBV7-6
size: NA
D: NA
length: 14
CDR3: CASSLAGGLYGYTF
DNA: TGTGCCAGCAGCTTAGCGGGGGGGCTGTATGGCTACACCTTC

J: TRBJ2-2
V: TRBV7-2
size: NA
D: NA
length: 14
CDR3: CASSPDRNTGELFF
DNA: TGTGCCAGCAGCCCCGACAGGAACACCGGGGAGCTGTTTTTT

J: TRBJ2-5
V: TRBV5-4
size: once
D: TRBD2
length: 15
CDR3: CASSLPLAGGETQYF
DNA: TGTGCCAGCAGCTTGCCCCTAGCGGGGGGAGAGACCCAGTACTTC

J: TRBJ1-5
V: TRBV7-2
size: NA
D: NA
length: 14
CDR3: CASSLQDSNQPQHF
DNA: TGTGCCAGCAGCCTACAGGATAGCAATCAGCCCCAGCATTTT

J: TRBJ1-6
V: TRBV4-1
size: NA
D: NA
length: 16
CDR3: CASSLSPRSLGSPLHF
DNA: TGCGCCAGCAGCCTCTCCCCCAGGTCCCTTGGTTCACCCCTCCACTTT

J: TRBJ1-6
V: TRBV10-3
size: NA
D: TRBD1
length: 15
CDR3: CAISESSGGVSPLHF
DNA: TGTGCCATCAGTGAGTCGTCAGGGGGAGTTTCACCCCTCCACTTT

J: TRBJ1-1
V: TRBV4-1
size: NA
D: NA
length: 15
CDR3: CASSQLDRGGREAFF
DNA: TGCGCCAGCAGCCAACTGGACCGCGGGGGGAGGGAAGCTTTCTTT

J: TRBJ2-2
V: TRBV7-9
size: NA
D: TRBD1
length: 16
CDR3: CASSSGQGSYTGELFF
DNA: TGTGCCAGCAGCTCGGGACAGGGGTCCTACACCGGGGAGCTGTTTTTT

J: TRBJ2-3
V: TRBV28
size: NA
D: NA
length: 15
CDR3: CASFPPGSRKDTQYF
DNA: TGTGCCAGCTTTCCCCCAGGGTCCAGGAAAGATACGCAGTATTTT

J: TRBJ1-1
V: TRBV19
size: NA
D: NA
length: 14
CDR3: CASKWGGADTEAFF
DNA: TGTGCCAGTAAATGGGGGGGCGCCGACACTGAAGCTTTCTTT

J: TRBJ2-5
V: TRBV5-5
size: NA
D: TRBD2
length: 18
CDR3: CASSLAGAGGPITETQYF
DNA: TGTGCCAGCAGCTTGGCTGGAGCGGGGGGGCCGATTACGGAGACCCAGTACTTC

J: TRBJ1-4
V: TRBV11-1
size: NA
D: TRBD1
length: 17
CDR3: CASSSGTAIATNEKLFF
DNA: TGTGCCAGCAGCTCTGGGACAGCTATTGCAACTAATGAAAAACTGTTTTTT

J: TRBJ2-1
V: TRBV2
size: NA
D: TRBD2
length: 16
CDR3: CASRKGGLAGYNEQFF
DNA: TGTGCCAGCAGGAAGGGGGGACTAGCGGGGTACAATGAGCAGTTCTTC

J: TRBJ2-5
V: TRBV5-1
size: NA
D: TRBD2
length: 17
CDR3: CASSFLPGRGDQETQYF
DNA: TGCGCCAGCAGCTTCCTTCCTGGGAGGGGAGACCAAGAGACCCAGTACTTC

J: TRBJ1-6
V: TRBV28
size: NA
D: TRBD1
length: 15
CDR3: CASSPAGTAFSPLHF
DNA: TGTGCCAGCAGCCCTGCCGGGACAGCCTTTTCACCCCTCCACTTT

J: TRBJ1-6
V: TRBV9
size: NA
D: TRBD1
length: 21
CDR3: CASSVDNPGQATHSNNSPLHF
DNA: TGTGCCAGCAGCGTAGATAATCCCGGACAGGCAACCCATAGTAATAATTCACCCCTCCACTTT

J: TRBJ2-1
V: TRBV7-3
size: NA
D: NA
length: 13
CDR3: CASSLGRDNEQFF
DNA: TGTGCCAGCAGCTTAGGTCGCGACAATGAGCAGTTCTTC

J: TRBJ2-5
V: TRBV5-4
size: NA
D: NA
length: 13
CDR3: CASSFVSEETQYF
DNA: TGTGCCAGCAGCTTTGTCAGCGAAGAGACCCAGTACTTC

J: TRBJ1-4
V: TRBV28
size: NA
D: NA
length: 13
CDR3: CASLRGTNEKLFF
DNA: TGTGCCAGCCTCAGGGGAACTAATGAAAAACTGTTTTTT

J: TRBJ1-2
V: TRBV30
size: once
D: NA
length: 12
CDR3: CAWSRRNYGYTF
DNA: TGTGCCTGGAGTCGCAGAAACTATGGCTACACCTTC

J: TRBJ1-3
V: TRBV10-2
size: NA
D: TRBD1
length: 17
CDR3: CASSGSGQGVPGNTIYF
DNA: TGCGCCAGCAGTGGATCAGGACAGGGGGTTCCTGGAAACACCATATATTTT

J: TRBJ2-1
V: TRBV27
size: NA
D: TRBD2
length: 13
CDR3: CATGGTTYNEQFF
DNA: TGTGCCACGGGCGGGACTACCTACAATGAGCAGTTCTTC

J: TRBJ1-6
V: TRBV2
size: NA
D: TRBD1
length: 14
CDR3: CASSGDRTNSPLHF
DNA: TGTGCCAGCAGTGGGGACAGGACAAATTCACCCCTCCACTTT

J: TRBJ1-4
V: TRBV30
size: NA
D: NA
length: 16
CDR3: CAWSLAGGSTNEKLFF
DNA: TGTGCCTGGAGTTTGGCCGGAGGGTCAACTAATGAAAAACTGTTTTTT

J: TRBJ1-5
V: TRBV19
size: once
D: NA
length: 16
CDR3: CASSIRAWDTNQPQHF
DNA: TGTGCCAGTAGTATACGCGCGTGGGACACCAATCAGCCCCAGCATTTT

J: TRBJ2-7
V: TRBV10-2
size: NA
D: TRBD2
length: 18
CDR3: CASSHGLAGGHISYEQYF
DNA: TGCGCCAGCAGCCACGGACTAGCGGGGGGCCATATTTCCTACGAGCAGTACTTC

J: TRBJ1-3
V: TRBV21-1
size: few
D: NA
length: 17
CDR3: CANPKSGVNRVGNTIYF
DNA: TGTGCCAATCCTAAAAGTGGGGTGAACAGGGTCGGAAACACCATATATTTT

J: TRBJ2-1
V: TRBV2
size: once
D: TRBD1
length: 16
CDR3: CASSDLGQGAWDEQFF
DNA: TGTGCCAGCAGTGATCTTGGTCAGGGGGCGTGGGATGAGCAGTTCTTC

J: TRBJ2-5
V: TRBV2
size: NA
D: TRBD1
length: 14
CDR3: CAAAGTGGMETQYF
DNA: TGTGCCGCTGCCGGGACAGGGGGCATGGAGACCCAGTACTTC

J: TRBJ2-1
V: TRBV5-1
size: NA
D: NA
length: 15
CDR3: CASSVGGDSYNEQFF
DNA: TGCGCCAGCAGCGTAGGAGGAGACTCCTACAATGAGCAGTTCTTC

J: TRBJ2-3
V: TRBV5-4
size: NA
D: TRBD2
length: 16
CDR3: CASSVTSGGAADTQYF
DNA: TGTGCCAGCAGTGTGACTAGCGGGGGGGCTGCAGATACGCAGTATTTT

J: TRBJ1-1
V: TRBV29-1
size: few
D: TRBD1
length: 13
CDR3: CSGENRGRTEAFF
DNA: TGCAGCGGGGAGAACAGGGGGAGGACTGAAGCTTTCTTT

J: TRBJ1-1
V: TRBV7-3
size: NA
D: NA
length: 13
CDR3: CASSRGTGSEAFF
DNA: TGTGCCAGCAGCCGAGGAACGGGGTCGGAAGCTTTCTTT

J: TRBJ2-3
V: TRBV2
size: NA
D: NA
length: 15
CDR3: CASRAGGPGTDTQYF
DNA: TGTGCCAGCAGGGCCGGGGGGCCGGGGACAGATACGCAGTATTTT

J: TRBJ2-1
V: TRBV4-2
size: NA
D: NA
length: 22
CDR3: CASSQLYWGSGDRDTPHNEQFF
DNA: TGTGCCAGCAGCCAGTTATATTGGGGAAGTGGCGACCGGGACACGCCACACAATGAGCAGTTCTTC

J: TRBJ2-2
V: TRBV19
size: NA
D: TRBD1
length: 18
CDR3: CASSIDIEGRGHTGELFF
DNA: TGTGCCAGTAGTATAGATATAGAGGGAAGGGGGCACACCGGGGAGCTGTTTTTT

J: TRBJ1-2
V: TRBV6-5
size: NA
D: NA
length: 14
CDR3: CASSRLQAPSGYTF
DNA: TGTGCCAGCAGCCGCCTACAGGCTCCCTCTGGCTACACCTTC

J: TRBJ1-2
V: TRBV5-6
size: NA
D: TRBD1
length: 16
CDR3: CASSGGDRVRDYGYTF
DNA: TGTGCCAGCAGCGGGGGGGACAGGGTGAGGGACTATGGCTACACCTTC

J: TRBJ1-4
V: TRBV30
size: once
D: NA
length: 16
CDR3: CAWSTTRWGGNEKLFF
DNA: TGTGCCTGGAGTACTACCCGTTGGGGGGGAAATGAAAAACTGTTTTTT

J: TRBJ1-5
V: TRBV12-5
size: NA
D: NA
length: 15
CDR3: CASGLVLQGPWPQHF
DNA: TGTGCTAGTGGTTTGGTACTACAGGGCCCTTGGCCCCAGCATTTT

J: TRBJ2-6
V: TRBV7-2
size: NA
D: NA
length: 14
CDR3: CASSLRSGANVLTF
DNA: TGTGCCAGCAGCTTGCGCTCTGGGGCCAACGTCCTGACTTTC